There are many counts of the clone carrying this T cell receptor beta chain. These data are taken from a study of response to subunit inactivated influenza vaccine. TCRdb independently ran MiXCR on the RT-PCR reads; one entry per CDR3 protein. The data show hundreds of thousands of distinct CDR3 sequences, roughly 8.2% seen once. Losses at the gene ends were 6 bases for V and 2 bases for J; bases not matched to a gene: 3. Looked up from germline, CDR1 is MNHEY and CDR2 is SVGEGT. This CDR3 is built from 14 residues. The source material was PBMCs from blood, sampled roughly 24 months after vaccination. The sequence came from a man between 45 and 75 years old who received an inactivated influenza vaccine. The chain has TRBV6-2 or TRBV6-3 and TRBJ1-5; 8 nucleotides line up with TRBD1. The CDR3 sequence: CASRRTGRNQPQHF. The DNA for the CDR3 is TGTGCCAGCAGGAGGACAGGGCGCAATCAGCCCCAGCATTTT.